One and the same sample provided the 21 T cell receptor beta chains below, sequenced in a study of T cells in Graves' hyperthyroidism and ophthalmopathy. TCR beta CDR3 sequences were amplified from RNA transcripts. Carried out on the TCR CDR3, a first-round RT-PCR used the HTBI primer set. TCRdb reprocessed the multiplex PCR reads with MiXCR, giving one entry per CDR3 protein. This table holds hundreds of thousands of distinct CDR3 sequences, around 15% found once. The sample was blood. Receptors originate from a woman under 30 with Graves' hyperthyroidism.

This clonotype has ten or more counts. The chain employs TRBV29-1 and TRBJ2-7, with TRBD1 as a possible D gene (6 bases). Germline loops: CDR1 SQVTM, CDR2 ANQGSEA. V was shortened by 4 bases and J by 6 bases, with 13 bases between the two germline ends. The CDR3 spans 12 residues. The CDR3 DNA is TGCAGCGTTGTACAGGGTCTCACCGAGCAGTACTTC. The encoded protein is CSVVQGLTEQYF.

The chain combines TRBV6-1 with TRBJ2-4; D perhaps matches TRBD1 (6 bases). This CDR3 is 18 amino acids long. From germline, CDR1 is MNHNS and CDR2 SASEGT. Trimming cost V 5 bases and J 0 bases, with 20 bases left between them. The CDR3 DNA sequence: TGTGCCAGCAGTAGGGGGACGTGGACGGACTTAGCCAAAAACATTCAGTACTTC. This encodes CASSRGTWTDLAKNIQYF.

This clonotype showed up many times. The V gene is TRBV29-1, the J gene TRBJ2-1, with unresolved D. Trimming took 6 bases from V and 2 from J, leaving 20 bases between them. Germline lookup yields CDR1 SQVTM and CDR2 ANQGSEA. This CDR3 has 16 amino acids. This chain's CDR3 is CSVKSPASVTYNEQFF. CDR3 DNA: TGCAGCGTCAAATCGCCAGCTTCTGTCACCTACAATGAGCAGTTCTTC.

This clonotype was counted many times. The genes are TRBV20-1 and TRBJ1-1; D might be TRBD1 (5 bases). V dropped 6 bases and J dropped 3 bases, with 20 bases sitting between them. The CDR3 length is 15 residues. In germline, CDR1 is DFQATT, CDR2 SNEGSKA (reference sequence). CDR3 loop: CSAEKRRGRDTEAFF. The CDR3 DNA follows: TGCAGTGCCGAAAAGCGGAGGGGAAGGGACACTGAAGCTTTCTTT.

This clonotype was seen repeatedly, ten times or more. In DNA, the CDR3 is TGTGCCAGCAAAAGGACAGGGGGCATCTACGAGCAGTACTTC. This encodes CASKRTGGIYEQYF. The V call is TRBV27, the J call TRBJ2-7, with 11 bases fitting TRBD1. With 7 bases clipped from V and 3 bases from J, the junction kept 5 bases outside the gene matches. Germline V gene data show CDR1 as MNHEY and CDR2 as SMNVEV (reference sequence). The CDR3 has 14 residues.

The chain uses TRBV7-2 and TRBJ2-7; D is perhaps TRBD1 or TRBD2 (6 bases each). Germline CDR1 and CDR2: SGHTA and FQGNSA. The CDR3 consists of 15 residues. The V end lost 0 bases, the J end lost 0 bases, and 9 bases lay between the germline ends. The CDR3 sequence is CASSLAGGDSYEQYF. CDR3 DNA: TGTGCCAGCAGCTTAGCCGGGGGCGACTCCTACGAGCAGTACTTC.

This clonotype has only a few counts. The chain couples TRBV7-3 to TRBJ2-2; D remains unclear. This CDR3 comprises 18 residues. Germline V gives CDR1 SGHTA, CDR2 FQGTGA. Deletions cut 0 bases from V and 1 base from J, with 15 bases between. The DNA for the CDR3 is TGTGCCAGCAGCTTAACCGTAGGAAATCTAAGGAACACCGGGGAGCTGTTTTTT. This sequence encodes CASSLTVGNLRNTGELFF.

Of note for this clonotype: A read error may explain this, as a much larger clone is one base away. The chain employs TRBV30 and TRBJ2-7; 7 bases are a match to TRBD1. CDR3 size: 13 residues. The germline V gene has CDR1 GTSNPN and CDR2 SVGIG (reference sequence). Trimming removed 5 bases from V and 5 bases from J; junction bases left unmatched: 9. CDR3 coding DNA: TGTGCCTGGCGCTGGGGGACAGCCCACGAGCAGTACTTC. Translated: CAWRWGTAHEQYF.

This clonotype was counted between two and nine times. V gene TRBV12-3 or TRBV12-4 combines with J gene TRBJ2-2; D may match TRBD1 or TRBD2 (5 bases each). The CDR3 loop spans 15 amino acids. The V and J ends lost 3 bases and 3 bases respectively, with 11 bases between them. CDR3 sequence reads: CASSLRGWDTGELFF. DNA of the CDR3: TGTGCCAGCAGTTTGAGGGGTTGGGACACCGGGGAGCTGTTTTTT.

This clonotype was recorded at least ten times. CDR3: CASRKDTSGRGEQYF. The CDR3 DNA reads as TGTGCCAGCAGGAAGGATACTAGCGGGAGGGGTGAGCAGTACTTC. The chain employs TRBV6-1 and TRBJ2-7; 13 nucleotides agree with TRBD2. Germline V gene sequence: CDR1 MNHNS, CDR2 SASEGT. After removal of 6 bases from V and 7 bases from J, the junction contained 9 bases not matched to a gene. The length of the CDR3 is 15 residues.

This chain links TRBV7-2 with TRBJ2-1; 7 positions match TRBD2. Trimming cost V 3 bases and J 9 bases; bases outside gene matches: 5. The CDR3 covers 13 residues. Germline values: CDR1 SGHTA, CDR2 FQGNSA. The CDR3 DNA is TGTGCCAGCAGCTTCGGGGGGTTGACTGAGCAGTTCTTC. It codes for CASSFGGLTEQFF.

The chain recombines TRBV29-1 with TRBJ2-7, with no clear D. Trimming removed 4 bases at V and 2 bases at J, with 12 bases between. The germline gives CDR1 SQVTM, CDR2 ANQGSEA. The length of the CDR3 is 13 residues. The CDR3 loop reads CSVAGIRAYEQYF. CDR3 sequence (DNA): TGCAGCGTTGCTGGGATTAGGGCCTACGAGCAGTACTTC.

This clonotype appeared many times. The rearrangement joins TRBV20-1 to TRBJ2-1; 11 bases agree with TRBD2. J lost 8 bases, V lost 4 bases, and 7 bases had no gene match. The CDR3 length is 14 residues. Germline V CDR1 and CDR2: DFQATT, SNEGSKA (reference sequence). CDR3 amino acids: CSAITSGRLDEQFF. The CDR3 nucleotides read TGCAGTGCTATAACTAGCGGGAGATTGGATGAGCAGTTCTTC.

This clonotype was detected a few times. This chain connects TRBV20-1 to TRBJ1-6, with 8 bases matching TRBD1. V was clipped by 4 bases and J by 9 bases; unmatched bases: 8. The CDR3 is 14 amino acids. The V gene's germline CDR1 is DFQATT and CDR2 SNEGSKA (reference sequence). CDR3 sequence (DNA): TGCAGTGCTATGTTGACAGGGGACTCTTCACCCCTCCACTTT. It yields the protein CSAMLTGDSSPLHF.

This clonotype was recorded at least ten times. The gene calls are TRBV11-2 and TRBJ1-3; D is possibly TRBD1 (5 bases). V lost 1 base and J 2 bases, leaving 9 bases between the germline ends. There are 15 residues in the CDR3. Germline V lookup: CDR1 SGHAT, CDR2 FQNNGV. This CDR3 is CASSLGGGPGNTIYF. DNA for the CDR3: TGTGCCAGCAGCTTAGGGGGGGGACCTGGAAACACCATATATTTT.

The rearrangement joins TRBV15 to TRBJ1-2; D may be TRBD1 (6 bases). Trimming shortened V by 0 bases and J by 8 bases, and 13 bases separated the two germline ends. Per germline, CDR1 LNHNV and CDR2 YYDKDF (reference sequence). This CDR3 has 14 amino acids. The DNA for the CDR3 is TGTGCCACCAGCAGAGACGGACAGCCGGTCGGCTACACCTTC. This sequence encodes CATSRDGQPVGYTF.

This clonotype has more than one count but fewer than ten. The chain recombines TRBV20-1 with TRBJ2-5, with D possibly matching TRBD2 (5 bases). This CDR3 comprises 13 residues. CDR1 and CDR2 from the germline V gene are DFQATT and SNEGSKA (reference sequence). V gave up 6 bases and J gave up 4 bases, with 15 bases separating them. The CDR3 sequence: CSAVGLTGETQYF. DNA of the CDR3: TGCAGTGCGGTTGGACTCACGGGAGAGACCCAGTACTTC.

V is TRBV7-9 and J is TRBJ2-5; the D gene is possibly TRBD2 (5 bases). The V gene's germline CDR1 is SEHNR and CDR2 FQNEAQ (reference sequence). V gave up 4 bases and J gave up 5 bases, with 11 bases separating them. The CDR3 spans 13 residues. As DNA, the CDR3 is TGTGCCAGCAGCTGGAGGAGCACGGAGACCCAGTACTTC. This codes for CASSWRSTETQYF. Looking up the rest from reference TRBV7-9 and TRBJ2-5 gives the full variable domain: DTGVSQNPRHKITKRGQNVTFRCDPISEHNRLYWYRQTLGQGPEFLTYFQNEAQLEKSRLLSDRFSAERPKGSFSTLEIQRTEQGDSAMYLCASSWRSTETQYFGPGTRLLVL.

This clonotype showed up many times. The chain links TRBV28 to TRBJ2-5; 7 bases are a match to TRBD1. The germline gives CDR1 MDHEN, CDR2 SYDVKM. After removal of 3 bases from V and 3 bases from J, the junction contained 1 base not matched to a gene. This CDR3 spans 13 amino acids. Written as DNA, the CDR3 is TGTGCCAGCAGTTTGGGGACAGAAGAGACCCAGTACTTC. Translated, it gives CASSLGTEETQYF.

The chain uses TRBV2 and TRBJ2-3, with TRBD2 identical over 11 bases. The germline V gene encodes CDR1 SNHLY and CDR2 FYNNEI. J gave up 5 bases and V 3 bases, and 7 bases lay outside the gene matches. The CDR3 extends over 16 amino acids. The DNA for the CDR3 is TGTGCCAGCAGTGAGCTAGCGGGAGGCAGCGGAGATACGCAGTATTTT. Translation: CASSELAGGSGDTQYF.

The chain recombines TRBV12-3 or TRBV12-4 with TRBJ2-3; 10 bases align to TRBD2. CDR3 size: 14 residues. V lost 7 bases to trimming and J lost 4 bases; unmatched junction nucleotides: 5. The CDR3 sequence: CASILAGTADTQYF. CDR3 DNA: TGTGCCAGCATACTAGCGGGAACTGCAGATACGCAGTATTTT.